This record concerns one TCR beta chain sequence. The entry originates in a study of shared T cell receptors in the human thymus. Sequenced by immunoSEQ multiplex PCR; TCRdb stores in-frame clones only, minus some. This table has 500,000 to 850,000 clones, about 89% appearing once. Trimming removed 2 bases at V and 6 bases at J, with 8 bases between. This CDR3 is built from 13 residues. Germline lookup yields CDR1 SGHTA and CDR2 FQGTGA. These same data were also listed under a study on human thymus T cells. That study reports: Resections from corrective heart surgery supplied the thymus tissue.

This TCR came from a boy in the first two years of life with a congenital heart defect. Sequences were obtained from thymocytes. V and J are TRBV7-3 and TRBJ1-5; no reliable D call. In DNA, the CDR3 is TGTGCCAGCAGCTTATCTCGAGGTCAGCCCCAGCATTTT. Amino acids: CASSLSRGQPQHF.